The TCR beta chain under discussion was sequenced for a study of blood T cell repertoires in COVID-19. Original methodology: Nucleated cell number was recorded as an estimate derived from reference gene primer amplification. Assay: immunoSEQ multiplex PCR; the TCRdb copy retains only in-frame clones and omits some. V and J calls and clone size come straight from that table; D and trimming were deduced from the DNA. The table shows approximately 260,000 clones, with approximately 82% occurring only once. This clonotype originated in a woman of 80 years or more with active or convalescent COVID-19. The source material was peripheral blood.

The CDR3 reads CASSFGQGYSPLHF. The CDR3 coding sequence is TGTGCCAGCAGCTTCGGACAGGGTTATTCACCCCTCCACTTT. The chain links TRBV5-6 to TRBJ1-6, with 8 bases aligning to TRBD1. Germline assignment: CDR1 SGHDT and CDR2 YYEEEE. The junction had 3 bases not matched to a gene; V was cut back by 2 bases and J by 8 bases. The CDR3 contains 14 residues.